Shown below are 10 T cell receptor beta chains from a single sample sequenced in a study of identical twins (dated by TCRdb to 2016 to 2017). Library preparation employed 5' RACE. TCRdb records Illumina HiSeq 2000 as the sequencer. TCRdb handled the public reads itself, with Q25 trimming in fastp and clone calling in MiXCR, and kept productive beta chains. Under each unique CDR3 protein, matching rows form one entry showing the most common genes and DNA. The sample table contains 540,000 or so distinct CDR3 sequences; only one count was recorded for about a fifth of them. Roughly 0.5% of the sample is taken by the ten largest. These data also featured in a second study, about yellow fever vaccine responses in identical twins.

Input material: CD4+ T cells sorted from blood. The receptors shown here come from a woman younger than 35 in good health.

This clonotype came up a few times. V usage is TRBV2 and J usage is TRBJ1-6; 9 positions match TRBD1. Germline CDR1 reads SNHLY; CDR2 reads FYNNEI. There are 17 residues in the CDR3. Trimming cost V 5 bases and J 0 bases; bases outside gene matches: 5. The CDR3 nucleotides read TGTGCCAGCAGTTTACAGGGGGCTAGCTCCTATAATTCACCCCTCCACTTT. Residues: CASSLQGASSYNSPLHF.

The V call is TRBV20-1, the J call TRBJ2-7, with 7 bases aligning to TRBD2. Germline V gene data show CDR1 as DFQATT and CDR2 as SNEGSKA (reference sequence). V dropped 1 base and J dropped 3; count of bases not matched to a gene: 9. The CDR3 sequence is 15 residues long. The CDR3 coding sequence is TGCAGTGCTAGAGCCCGAGGTAGCGGGCTCTACGAGCAGTACTTC. Protein sequence: CSARARGSGLYEQYF.

The V gene is TRBV20-1, the J gene TRBJ2-7; D perhaps matches TRBD1 (6 bases). V dropped 0 bases and J dropped 5 bases, with 11 bases sitting between them. Germline-derived CDR1 and CDR2 are DFQATT and SNEGSKA (reference sequence). The CDR3 has 13 residues. In DNA, the CDR3 is TGCAGTGCTAGAGAAGGGGGAATCAACGAGCAGTACTTC. It translates to CSAREGGINEQYF.

This clonotype was counted only a few times. In DNA, the CDR3 is TGTGCCAGCAGCCAAGTAGCACCCAACAATGAGCAGTTCTTC. This translates into CASSQVAPNNEQFF. The chain couples TRBV4-2 to TRBJ2-1; D is uncertain. The CDR3 is 14 residues long. V dropped 1 base and J dropped 5 bases, with 9 bases sitting between them. Germline values: CDR1 LGHNA, CDR2 YNFKEQ.

The chain recombines TRBV20-1 with TRBJ2-1; D is ambiguous. The germline V gene encodes CDR1 DFQATT and CDR2 SNEGSKA (reference sequence). Trimming pared 2 bases from V and 8 bases from J, leaving 7 bases between. The CDR3 contains 11 residues. The CDR3 DNA reads as TGCAGTGCTAGAAACCAGCATGAGCAGTTCTTC. It translates to CSARNQHEQFF.

The rearrangement links TRBV5-1 to TRBJ1-2; D is ambiguous. CDR1 and CDR2 from the germline V gene are SGHRS and YFSETQ. The V gene lost 0 bases and the J gene lost 8 bases, with 8 bases spanning the gap. This CDR3 spans 12 amino acids. The CDR3 reads CASSLVGSGYTF. The CDR3 DNA reads TGCGCCAGCAGCTTGGTGGGTTCCGGCTACACCTTC.

Only a few counts were recorded for this clonotype. The chain combines TRBV21-1 with TRBJ2-3; the table's D call, TRBD2, has no DNA check behind it. TRBV21-1 is given as a pseudogene. The CDR3 loop spans 17 amino acids. In DNA, the CDR3 is TGTGCCAGCAGCAAAGCGCAAAGCGGGAGGGCCAAAGATACGCAGTATTTT. Encoded protein: CASSKAQSGRAKDTQYF.

The chain combines TRBV7-8 with TRBJ2-1; 12 bases are shared with TRBD2. V was pared by 2 bases and J by 1 base, with 9 bases of the junction left unmatched. CDR3 length: 19 amino acids. Germline V gene lookup returns CDR1 SGHVS and CDR2 FQNEAQ. The CDR3 sequence is CASSLWSPSGGGSYNEQFF. CDR3 DNA: TGTGCCAGCAGCTTATGGAGTCCTAGCGGGGGGGGATCCTACAATGAGCAGTTCTTC.

This clonotype has more than one count but fewer than ten. The chain employs TRBV5-1 and TRBJ2-1; 12 bases agree with TRBD2. Germline V gives CDR1 SGHRS, CDR2 YFSETQ. The V gene end was trimmed by 7 bases and the J gene end by 8 bases; junction bases not matched to a gene: 7. There are 14 residues in the CDR3. CDR3 in DNA: TGCGCCAGCCAACGACTAGCGGGAGACCATGAGCAGTTCTTC. Amino acids: CASQRLAGDHEQFF.

The rearrangement uses TRBV20-1 and TRBJ2-5, with D unclear. The CDR3 runs to 12 residues. Germline CDR1 reads DFQATT; CDR2 reads SNEGSKA (reference sequence). Deletions cut 5 bases from V and 1 base from J, with 8 bases between. CDR3 region: CSAPELQETQYF. For the CDR3, the DNA is TGCAGTGCTCCGGAGCTCCAAGAGACCCAGTACTTC.